One and the same sample provided the 30 T cell receptor beta chains below, sequenced in a study of cytomegalovirus exposure and HLA in healthy donors. Clones were sequenced by immunoSEQ multiplex PCR, and TCRdb holds only the in-frame ones, with some missing. Among about 360,000 clones, 86% were seen once, and the ten largest hold roughly 0.83%. Material for sequencing was PBMCs. The source is a woman aged 18-35 years in good health and CMV-seronegative.

The chain couples TRBV5-1 to TRBJ1-5, with TRBD1 matching over 7 bases. The CDR3 consists of 13 residues. Germline V gives CDR1 SGHRS, CDR2 YFSETQ. The V gene end was trimmed by 4 bases and the J gene end by 5 bases; junction bases not matched to a gene: 3. CDR3 sequence: CASSQTGDQPQHF. The CDR3 coding sequence is TGCGCCAGCAGCCAAACAGGGGATCAGCCCCAGCATTTT. Supplemented by reference TRBV5-1 and TRBJ1-5, the full variable domain reads KAGVTQTPRYLIKTRGQQVTLSCSPISGHRSVSWYQQTPGQGLQFLFEYFSETQRNKGNFPGRFSGRQFSNSRSEMNVSTLELGDSALYLCASSQTGDQPQHFGDGTRLSIL.

This chain links TRBV27 with TRBJ2-2; 9 bases are shared with TRBD2. This CDR3 contains 14 residues. The germline V gene encodes CDR1 MNHEY and CDR2 SMNVEV (reference sequence). J lost 1 base, V lost 10 bases, and 4 bases had no gene match. Written as DNA, the CDR3 is TGTGCCACCTCGACTAGCGGGAACACCGGGGAGCTGTTTTTT. This codes for CATSTSGNTGELFF.

V is TRBV18 and J is TRBJ2-7; D is unclear. The CDR3 contains 14 residues. Trimming cost V 1 base and J 4 bases, with 11 bases left between them. The V gene's germline CDR1 is KGHSH and CDR2 LQKENI. The CDR3 protein is CASSPQTQRYEQYF. In nucleotides, the CDR3 is TGTGCCAGCTCACCACAGACGCAGCGTTACGAGCAGTACTTC.

The gene calls are TRBV21-1 and TRBJ1-6; TRBD1, the table's D call, was not compared with the DNA. TRBV21-1 is an annotated pseudogene. This CDR3 has 16 amino acids. The CDR3 loop reads CASSKGSGGISSPLHF. The DNA for the CDR3 is TGTGCCAGCAGCAAAGGGTCAGGGGGAATTAGTTCACCCCTCCACTTT.

This clone was counted a few times. The V call is TRBV28, the J call TRBJ1-5; 7 nucleotides agree with TRBD1. Per the germline V gene, CDR1 is MDHEN and CDR2 is SYDVKM. The CDR3 runs 17 residues. V gave up 6 bases and J gave up 0 bases; unmatched junction bases: 11. CDR3 nucleotide sequence: TGTGCCAGCAGAGGGGGCTTCCTCTCCTATAGCAATCAGCCCCAGCATTTT. This codes for CASRGGFLSYSNQPQHF.

The chain recombines TRBV25-1 with TRBJ1-2; perhaps TRBD1 as D (5 bases). Germline V gene sequence: CDR1 MGHDK, CDR2 SYGVNS. CDR3 length equals 13 residues. With 8 bases removed from V and 1 base from J, the gap between germline ends came to 11 bases. CDR3 coding DNA: TGTGCCAGCCGACAGTTGGGTAACTATGGCTACACCTTC. As protein: CASRQLGNYGYTF.

The chain uses TRBV6-1 and TRBJ2-1, with D tentatively TRBD1 (5 bases). The CDR3 runs to 15 residues. V was shortened by 0 bases and J by 1 base, with 7 bases between the two germline ends. The germline gives CDR1 MNHNS, CDR2 SASEGT. CDR3 coding DNA: TGTGCCAGCAGTGAAGCCAGGGCGTCCTACAATGAGCAGTTCTTC. The encoded protein is CASSEARASYNEQFF.

DNA of the CDR3: TGTGCCAGCAGCCAAGATCAGTGGGAGTATGAGCAGTTCTTC. It is translated as CASSQDQWEYEQFF. The chain joins TRBV4-2 to TRBJ2-1; TRBD2 might be the D (5 bases). CDR3 length: 14 residues. In germline, CDR1 is LGHNA, CDR2 YNFKEQ. V was clipped by 0 bases and J by 8 bases, with 11 bases between them.

The CDR3 reads CASRPTGGRADTQYF. The CDR3 bases are TGTGCCAGCAGGCCCACAGGGGGCAGGGCAGATACGCAGTATTTT. V usage is TRBV28 and J usage is TRBJ2-3, with 9 bases lining up with TRBD1. V was clipped by 6 bases and J by 4 bases; unmatched bases: 8. The CDR3 has 15 residues. CDR1 and CDR2 from the germline V gene are MDHEN and SYDVKM.

The gene calls are TRBV28 and TRBJ1-5; D unclear. The CDR3 sequence is 13 residues long. Per germline, CDR1 MDHEN and CDR2 SYDVKM. Trimming removed 2 bases from V and 6 bases from J, with 8 bases in between. CDR3 in amino acids: CASSLNRGQPQHF. The DNA for the CDR3 is TGTGCCAGCAGTTTAAACCGGGGTCAGCCCCAGCATTTT.

This chain joins TRBV19 and TRBJ2-1; D gene unclear. The CDR3 covers 14 residues. V was clipped by 3 bases and J by 4 bases, with 10 bases between them. CDR1 and CDR2 (germline): LNHDA, SQIVND (reference sequence). The CDR3 nucleotides read TGTGCCAGTAGTATCCTCCCTTCGTACAATGAGCAGTTCTTC. Protein: CASSILPSYNEQFF.

The J gene is TRBJ1-2, the V gene TRBV19; no clear D. V was pared by 4 bases and J by 2 bases, with 8 bases between. This CDR3 comprises 13 residues. The germline V gene has CDR1 LNHDA and CDR2 SQIVND (reference sequence). The CDR3 DNA is TGTGCCAGTAGTACGAGACACAACTATGGCTACACCTTC. The encoded protein is CASSTRHNYGYTF.

The rearrangement uses TRBV6-5 and TRBJ2-7, with D perhaps TRBD1 (7 bases). The V end was cut by 5 bases, the J end by 1 base, with 12 bases between. The CDR3 covers 14 residues. Per the germline V gene, CDR1 is MNHEY and CDR2 is SVGAGI. CDR3 loop: CASSRGTASYEQYF. CDR3 nucleotides: TGTGCCAGCAGTCGCGGGACAGCTTCCTACGAGCAGTACTTC.

This chain links TRBV9 with TRBJ1-1, with D possibly matching TRBD1 (5 bases). Germline loops: CDR1 SGDLS, CDR2 YYNGEE. This CDR3 has 16 amino acids. Between the trimmed V and J ends, which lost 3 bases and 1 base, there was a span of 16 bases. This CDR3 reads CASSEGWGDPNTEAFF. The CDR3, as DNA: TGTGCCAGCAGCGAGGGGTGGGGGGACCCGAACACTGAAGCTTTCTTT.

This clone was detected a few times. The V call is TRBV10-1, the J call TRBJ1-6; 11 bases are shared with TRBD1. J was trimmed by 6 bases and V by 6 bases; bases with no gene match: 7. Per the germline V gene, CDR1 is WNHNN and CDR2 is SYGVQD (reference sequence). The CDR3 has 16 residues. This chain's CDR3 is CASRPGQGDANSPLHF. The CDR3 DNA reads as TGCGCCAGCAGACCGGGACAGGGGGATGCTAATTCACCCCTCCACTTT.

This clone was picked up one time. This chain joins TRBV9 and TRBJ1-1; D possibly corresponds to TRBD1 (5 bases). Germline lookup yields CDR1 SGDLS and CDR2 YYNGEE. V lost 2 bases to trimming and J lost 4 bases, with 27 bases between them. The CDR3 consists of 19 residues. This CDR3 reads CASSVSLDTSTELSTEAFF. Written as DNA, the CDR3 is TGTGCCAGCAGCGTTAGTTTGGACACATCGACGGAGTTGAGCACTGAAGCTTTCTTT.

The V and J genes are TRBV14 and TRBJ2-7, with D perhaps TRBD2 (5 bases). Germline V gives CDR1 SGHDN, CDR2 FVKESK. Trimming left V 1 base short and J 2 bases short, with 12 bases between. This CDR3 comprises 15 residues. The CDR3 DNA is TGTGCCAGCAGCCAAGCGGCGCAAGCGGCCTACGAGCAGTACTTC. Translated, it gives CASSQAAQAAYEQYF.

The genes are TRBV11-2 and TRBJ2-1; 15 bases map to TRBD2. Per germline, CDR1 SGHAT and CDR2 FQNNGV. The trim removed 5 bases at V and 4 bases at J, leaving 6 bases unmatched. This CDR3 comprises 17 residues. CDR3 loop: CASSRPGTSGRYNEQFF. The CDR3 nucleotides read TGTGCCAGCAGCCGTCCCGGGACTAGCGGGAGGTACAATGAGCAGTTCTTC. Together with reference TRBV11-2 and TRBJ2-1, the CDR3 gives the full variable domain: EAGVAQSPRYKIIEKRQSVAFWCNPISGHATLYWYQQILGQGPKLLIQFQNNGVVDDSQLPKDRFSAERLKGVDSTLKIQPAKLEDSAVYLCASSRPGTSGRYNEQFFGPGTRLTVL.

This chain uses TRBV4-2 with TRBJ2-1, with 7 bases identical to TRBD2. Germline CDR1 reads LGHNA; CDR2 reads YNFKEQ. This CDR3 contains 17 residues. V lost 1 base, J lost 4 bases, and 10 bases stayed unmatched. This CDR3 is CASSQALGASGYNEQFF. As DNA, the CDR3 is TGTGCCAGCAGCCAAGCCCTAGGGGCTAGCGGTTACAATGAGCAGTTCTTC.

This chain connects TRBV6-5 to TRBJ2-1, with a possible D match to TRBD2 (5 bases). CDR1 and CDR2 from the germline V gene are MNHEY and SVGAGI. Trimming left V 0 bases short and J 8 bases short, with 14 bases between. This CDR3 is 15 amino acids long. The CDR3 sequence: CASSYSISAEDEQFF. The CDR3 DNA is TGTGCCAGCAGTTACTCGATCTCAGCGGAGGATGAGCAGTTCTTC.

This clone showed up just once. The chain joins TRBV29-1 to TRBJ1-2, with no clear D. V was clipped by 2 bases and J by 2 bases, with 6 bases between them. The CDR3 contains 12 residues. The V gene's germline CDR1 is SQVTM and CDR2 ANQGSEA. This chain's CDR3 is CSVESGNYGYTF. For the CDR3, the DNA is TGCAGCGTTGAAAGCGGAAACTATGGCTACACCTTC.

This clone was seen many times. The chain employs TRBV19 and TRBJ1-5; TRBD1 aligns across 10 bases. CDR3 length: 15 amino acids. CDR1 is LNHDA and CDR2 is SQIVND in the germline V gene (reference sequence). Trimming took 5 bases from V and 1 from J; bases not matched to a gene: 2. CDR3 bases: TGTGCCAGTAGTTTGGACAGGGGGAGCAATCAGCCCCAGCATTTT. Its translation is CASSLDRGSNQPQHF. Complete variable domain (other parts from reference TRBV19 and TRBJ1-5): DGGITQSPKYLFRKEGQNVTLSCEQNLNHDAMYWYRQDPGQGLRLIYYSQIVNDFQKGDIAEGYSVSREKKESFPLTVTSAQKNPTAFYLCASSLDRGSNQPQHFGDGTRLSIL.

The chain uses TRBV6-1 and TRBJ2-3; 8 nucleotides agree with TRBD2. The CDR3 spans 15 residues. Germline CDR1 reads MNHNS; CDR2 reads SASEGT. With 6 bases clipped from V and 2 bases from J, the junction kept 7 bases outside the gene matches. As DNA, the CDR3 is TGTGCCAGCAGAATCAGCGGGGGAGACACAGATACGCAGTATTTT. Amino acid sequence: CASRISGGDTDTQYF.

This chain connects TRBV27 to TRBJ1-1; the match to TRBD1 covers 7 bases. V lost 2 bases to trimming and J lost 6 bases; unmatched junction nucleotides: 12. The germline V gene has CDR1 MNHEY and CDR2 SMNVEV (reference sequence). This CDR3 contains 16 residues. The CDR3: CASSLEGASIRAEAFF. DNA of the CDR3: TGTGCCAGCAGTTTAGAGGGGGCCAGTATTCGGGCTGAAGCTTTCTTT.

V is TRBV5-1 and J is TRBJ1-2; 8 nucleotides align to TRBD1. The CDR3 covers 14 residues. J gave up 7 bases and V 2 bases, and 7 bases lay outside the gene matches. Germline CDR1 reads SGHRS; CDR2 reads YFSETQ. The CDR3 DNA is TGCGCCAGCAGCTTAGGGACAGGAGCTACTGGCTACACCTTC. As protein: CASSLGTGATGYTF.

The J gene is TRBJ1-1, the V gene TRBV6-5; D is unresolved. CDR3 size: 14 residues. Germline assignment: CDR1 MNHEY and CDR2 SVGAGI. The ends were cut back, 0 bases at V and 5 bases at J, with 10 bases in the middle. Here the CDR3 DNA reads TGTGCCAGCAGTTACTCGACGGGAGCGACTGAAGCTTTCTTT. This sequence encodes CASSYSTGATEAFF.

The chain has TRBV30 and TRBJ2-7; possible D gene TRBD1, 6 bases. Trimming pared 3 bases from V and 1 base from J, leaving 13 bases between. The CDR3 consists of 14 residues. Germline CDR1 and CDR2: GTSNPN and SVGIG (reference sequence). CDR3 nucleotide sequence: TGTGCCTGGAGCACCGGGACACCTTCCTACGAGCAGTACTTC. Its protein product is CAWSTGTPSYEQYF.

This clone was found once. J is TRBJ1-5 and V is TRBV7-2; 7 bases are shared with TRBD1. The CDR3 is 16 amino acids. Germline V lookup: CDR1 SGHTA, CDR2 FQGNSA. The ends lost 1 base at V and 0 bases at J; junction bases unmatched: 3. In DNA form, the CDR3 reads TGTGCCAGCAGCTTAGAGGGGGCGGTTAGCAATCAGCCCCAGCATTTT. It is translated as CASSLEGAVSNQPQHF.

The J gene is TRBJ2-7, the V gene TRBV27, with TRBD2 identical over 9 bases. V was clipped by 6 bases and J by 2 bases; unmatched bases: 8. The CDR3 runs 15 residues. Germline V gene lookup returns CDR1 MNHEY and CDR2 SMNVEV (reference sequence). The CDR3 protein is CASRGRTSATYEQYF. CDR3 sequence (DNA): TGTGCCAGCAGGGGGCGGACTAGCGCTACCTACGAGCAGTACTTC.

The chain recombines TRBV25-1 with TRBJ1-1; perhaps TRBD1 as D (6 bases). V lost 3 bases and J 1 base, leaving 21 bases between the germline ends. This CDR3 has 18 amino acids. The V gene's germline CDR1 is MGHDK and CDR2 SYGVNS. The CDR3 sequence is CASSEGRGPLFSNTEAFF. Written as DNA, the CDR3 is TGTGCCAGCAGTGAGGGCAGGGGTCCCTTATTTTCGAACACTGAAGCTTTCTTT.